This TCR beta chain was observed in a study of T cell repertoires in cytomegalovirus infection. MiXCR, run by TCRdb on the reads, gives a single entry per CDR3 protein. This repertoire shows roughly 860,000 distinct CDR3 sequences, 32% found once; its top ten account for around 12%. This clonotype has a count of ten or more. The antigen is not known. The sequenced sample was cultured CD8+ T cells from PBMCs, obtained from culture after CMV antigen stimulation. The receptor's source is a human donor in good health (CMV status not recorded). Some clones in this sample may be carry-over from other donors' samples.

CDR3 loop: CASSLERRTEAFF. The CDR3 DNA is TGTGCCAGCAGTTTAGAAAGGAGAACTGAAGCTTTCTTT. The rearrangement uses TRBV12-3 or TRBV12-4 and TRBJ1-1; D is uncertain. V was shortened by 1 base and J by 5 bases, with 8 bases between the two germline ends. This CDR3 is built from 13 residues.